The 22 T cell receptor beta chains below come from one sample, sequenced in a study of PD-1 blockade in classical Hodgkin lymphoma. Stated time point: cycle 4 day 1 (C4D1), after 6 weeks of nivolumab. The patients all showed relapse after autologous stem cell transplantation, while their brentuximab vedotin exposure varied. Using immunoSEQ multiplex PCR, the repertoire was profiled, and TCRdb retains in-frame clones only, with some absent. The sample lists about 93,000 clones, just under 80% occurring once. The starting material was peripheral blood mononuclear cells (PBMCs), obtained before the fourth cycle of nivolumab. The receptors were sampled from a human donor with classical Hodgkin lymphoma.

As DNA, the CDR3 is TGTGCCAGCAGTTCCACCCCAGGGTTTAGCACAGATACGCAGTATTTT. Its protein product is CASSSTPGFSTDTQYF. The J gene is TRBJ2-3, the V gene TRBV27, with a tentative D call TRBD1 (5 bases). CDR3 length equals 16 residues. V dropped 4 bases and J dropped 0 bases, with 14 bases sitting between them. CDR1 is MNHEY, CDR2 SMNVEV, per germline (reference sequence).

J is TRBJ1-3 and V is TRBV2, with a tentative D call TRBD1 (5 bases). CDR1 SNHLY and CDR2 FYNNEI come from the germline V gene. The CDR3 extends over 12 amino acids. V lost 4 bases to trimming and J lost 6 bases, with 7 bases between them. CDR3 bases: TGTGCCAGCAGTGTTGGGACAAACACCATATATTTT. Translated: CASSVGTNTIYF. The full variable domain, its missing parts supplied by reference TRBV2 and TRBJ1-3, is EPEVTQTPSHQVTQMGQEVILRCVPISNHLYFYWYRQILGQKVEFLVSFYNNEISEKSEIFDDQFSVERPDGSNFTLKIRSTKLEDSAMYFCASSVGTNTIYFGEGSWLTVV.

CDR3 region: CASSIAYPGVGIQYF. DNA of the CDR3: TGTGCCAGCAGTATAGCCTACCCTGGGGTGGGCATTCAGTACTTC. The chain uses TRBV6-5 and TRBJ2-4; D not resolved. Germline CDR1 MNHEY, CDR2 SVGAGI. There are 15 residues in the CDR3. Trimming shortened V by 5 bases and J by 9 bases, and 20 bases separated the two germline ends.

This sequence joins TRBV7-2 and TRBJ2-7; 8 bases agree with TRBD2. The germline V gene encodes CDR1 SGHTA and CDR2 FQGNSA. The V and J ends lost 3 bases and 2 bases, in that order; junction bases with no gene match: 3. The CDR3 runs 14 residues. The CDR3 DNA is TGTGCCAGCAGCTTGTTAGCGGGACCCTACGAGCAGTACTTC. Residues: CASSLLAGPYEQYF.

The chain has TRBV7-2 and TRBJ2-1; maybe TRBD2 (7 bases). The V end lost 9 bases, the J end lost 2 bases, and 14 bases lay between the germline ends. The CDR3 runs to 14 residues. Germline CDR1 reads SGHTA; CDR2 reads FQGNSA. CDR3 loop: CASRGGGTYNEQFF. DNA for the CDR3: TGTGCCAGTAGAGGGGGAGGGACCTACAATGAGCAGTTCTTC.

This chain uses TRBV10-2 with TRBJ1-2; the D is unclear. The CDR3 is 16 residues long. Germline assignment: CDR1 WSHSY and CDR2 SAAADI. V lost 3 bases, J lost 2 bases, and 16 bases lay in between. The CDR3 loop is CASSDLYSGRNYGYTF. Here the CDR3 DNA reads TGCGCCAGCAGTGACCTCTACTCCGGGCGGAACTATGGCTACACCTTC.

The chain employs TRBV18 and TRBJ2-5; D is possibly TRBD1 or TRBD2 (6 bases each). The ends were cut back, 3 bases at V and 5 bases at J, with 22 bases in the middle. Germline V gene lookup returns CDR1 KGHSH and CDR2 LQKENI. CDR3 size: 17 residues. DNA of the CDR3: TGTGCCAGCTCACCCGGATTTCAGGGGAGGTTCTGGGAGACCCAGTACTTC. Amino acid sequence: CASSPGFQGRFWETQYF.

The table lists this clone with a few counts. V usage is TRBV7-8 and J usage is TRBJ2-1; a possible D gene is TRBD1 (5 bases). Trimming pared 1 base from V and 5 bases from J, leaving 15 bases between. Per germline, CDR1 SGHVS and CDR2 FQNEAQ. The CDR3 has 16 amino acids. The CDR3 spells CASSLVPGKRDNEQFF. The DNA of the CDR3 is TGTGCCAGCAGCTTAGTCCCAGGGAAGAGAGACAATGAGCAGTTCTTC.

The gene calls are TRBV7-3 and TRBJ2-4; no definite D call. Germline V gene lookup returns CDR1 SGHTA and CDR2 FQGTGA. The CDR3 length is 14 residues. Trimming pared 4 bases from V and 8 bases from J, leaving 15 bases between. The CDR3 loop is CASSSGPAWDIQYF. As DNA, the CDR3 is TGTGCCAGCAGCTCCGGACCAGCCTGGGACATTCAGTACTTC.

The rearrangement uses TRBV10-3 and TRBJ2-1; D unresolved. The V gene lost 0 bases and the J gene lost 9 bases, with 6 bases spanning the gap. From germline, CDR1 is ENHRY and CDR2 SYGVKD. The CDR3 runs to 12 residues. The CDR3 spells CAISESLGEQFF. The CDR3 DNA follows: TGTGCCATCAGTGAGTCGCTAGGTGAGCAGTTCTTC.

This chain uses TRBV28 with TRBJ1-2, with D unresolved. Germline lookup yields CDR1 MDHEN and CDR2 SYDVKM. V was shortened by 4 bases and J by 5 bases, with 17 bases between the two germline ends. The CDR3 totals 15 residues. CDR3 loop: CASSSHPGRGYGYTF. In nucleotides, the CDR3 is TGTGCCAGCAGTTCCCATCCCGGACGCGGGTATGGCTACACCTTC.

V and J are TRBV10-3 and TRBJ1-1; TRBD1 aligns across 7 bases. Unmatched junction bases numbered 8, after V lost 4 bases and J lost 6 bases. The germline V gene has CDR1 ENHRY and CDR2 SYGVKD. This CDR3 comprises 14 residues. CDR3 nucleotides: TGTGCCATCAGTGCTCAGGGGGGGTTCTCTGAAGCTTTCTTT. It is translated as CAISAQGGFSEAFF.

The J gene is TRBJ2-7, the V gene TRBV4-2, with 8 bases aligning to TRBD2. Germline CDR1 is LGHNA and CDR2 is YNFKEQ. The CDR3 is 16 residues long. Germline trimming cut 2 bases from V and 5 bases from J; bases unmatched to any gene: 11. CDR3 coding DNA: TGTGCCAGCAGCCAAAAACGACGGGAGGGCAGAGACGAGCAGTACTTC. This gives the protein CASSQKRREGRDEQYF.

The gene calls are TRBV7-9 and TRBJ2-1, with 8 bases that match TRBD1. The CDR3 contains 13 residues. Losses at the gene ends were 6 bases for V and 6 bases for J; bases not matched to a gene: 4. Looked up from germline, CDR1 is SEHNR and CDR2 is FQNEAQ (reference sequence). As DNA, the CDR3 is TGTGCCAGCAGTCTAACAGGGGGCAATGAGCAGTTCTTC. Encoded protein: CASSLTGGNEQFF.

In nucleotides, the CDR3 is TGTGCCAGCAGCTCCTACGCGGCAGTTCCAACTAATGAAAAACTGTTTTTT. It yields the protein CASSSYAAVPTNEKLFF. This chain uses TRBV7-2 with TRBJ1-4; D is unclear. Germline V gene sequence: CDR1 SGHTA, CDR2 FQGNSA. The V and J ends lost 4 bases and 0 bases respectively, with 15 bases between them. CDR3 length equals 17 residues. Full variable domain (rest looked up from reference TRBV7-2 and TRBJ1-4): GAGVSQSPSNKVTEKGKDVELRCDPISGHTALYWYRQSLGQGLEFLIYFQGNSAPDKSGLPSDRFSAERTGGSVSTLTIQRTQQEDSAVYLCASSSYAAVPTNEKLFFGSGTQLSVL.

In its sample, this clone was seen a few times. The chain links TRBV5-1 to TRBJ2-2, with D possibly called TRBD1 or TRBD2 (5 bases each). Trimming removed 0 bases from V and 6 bases from J, with 9 bases in between. The CDR3 has 14 amino acids. Germline V gene data show CDR1 as SGHRS and CDR2 as YFSETQ. The CDR3 nucleotides are TGCGCCAGCAGCTTGGCTGGGGACGCCGGGGAGCTGTTTTTT. Its protein is CASSLAGDAGELFF.

The chain joins TRBV10-3 to TRBJ1-4; weak D call: TRBD1 (6 bases). The germline CDR1 and CDR2 sequences are ENHRY and SYGVKD. V lost 6 bases and J 2 bases, leaving 10 bases between the germline ends. This CDR3 comprises 14 residues. CDR3 protein: CAIRTGNTNEKLFF. The CDR3 DNA is TGTGCCATCAGAACAGGGAACACTAATGAAAAACTGTTTTTT.

The chain joins TRBV9 to TRBJ2-1, with D perhaps matching TRBD2 (6 bases). The CDR3 loop spans 17 amino acids. CDR1 SGDLS and CDR2 YYNGEE come from the germline V gene. V was pared by 3 bases and J by 7 bases, with 23 bases between. The CDR3 nucleotides are TGTGCCAGCAGCGGCTCCCTGGAGGGAGAATGGGTAAATGAGCAGTTCTTC. It codes for CASSGSLEGEWVNEQFF.

The rearrangement uses TRBV10-3 and TRBJ2-1; 7 bases match TRBD1. The CDR3 has 15 amino acids. Germline V gene data show CDR1 as ENHRY and CDR2 as SYGVKD. Unmatched junction bases numbered 8, after V lost 3 bases and J lost 6 bases. The CDR3 spells CAISDWGTAPNEQFF. In DNA form, the CDR3 reads TGTGCCATCAGTGATTGGGGGACAGCTCCCAATGAGCAGTTCTTC.

The chain combines TRBV28 with TRBJ1-3; a weak D match, TRBD1 (5 bases). The CDR3 has 17 amino acids. The V end was cut by 2 bases, the J end by 0 bases, with 14 bases between. CDR1 is MDHEN, CDR2 SYDVKM, per germline. Here the CDR3 reads CASSLAVGGLSGNTIYF. The CDR3 DNA reads TGTGCCAGCAGTTTAGCCGTTGGGGGACTCTCTGGAAACACCATATATTTT.

The rearrangement uses TRBV6-6 and TRBJ2-7; 10 bases are a match to TRBD1. Germline V gene lookup returns CDR1 MNHNY and CDR2 SVGAGI (reference sequence). The trim removed 2 bases at V and 4 bases at J, leaving 8 bases unmatched. The CDR3 contains 16 residues. For the CDR3, the DNA is TGTGCCAGCAGTTACCCCTCTAGACAGGGGGCATACGAGCAGTACTTC. Residues: CASSYPSRQGAYEQYF.

This clone showed up just a few times. The chain is built from TRBV7-9 and TRBJ2-1; possibly TRBD1 or TRBD2 for D (5 bases each). V was clipped by 6 bases and J by 3 bases, with 12 bases between them. The germline V gene has CDR1 SEHNR and CDR2 FQNEAQ (reference sequence). This CDR3 has 14 amino acids. CDR3 in DNA: TGTGCCAGCAGTCCGGGGCTAGTCTACAATGAGCAGTTCTTC. Its translation is CASSPGLVYNEQFF. Full variable domain (outside the CDR3, taken from reference TRBV7-9 and TRBJ2-1): DTGVSQNPRHKITKRGQNVTFRCDPISEHNRLYWYRQTLGQGPEFLTYFQNEAQLEKSRLLSDRFSAERPKGSFSTLEIQRTEQGDSAMYLCASSPGLVYNEQFFGPGTRLTVL.